This T cell receptor beta chain was recorded in a study of blood T cell repertoires in COVID-19. Clones were sequenced by immunoSEQ multiplex PCR, and TCRdb holds only the in-frame ones, with some missing. The sample consists of more than 300,000 clones, 85% to 90% of them appearing once. The trim removed 8 bases at V and 8 bases at J, leaving 12 bases unmatched. CDR3 size: 14 residues. CDR1 is ENHRY, CDR2 SYGVKD, per germline. The specimen was peripheral blood. This sequence was found in a woman aged 40 to 50 with COVID-19, enrolled during active disease. This rearrangement joins TRBV10-3 to TRBJ1-2; TRBD1 matches 9 bases. CDR3 sequence (DNA): TGTGCCATCTCGATCGGACAGGGGTTCGGCGGCTACACCTTC. It translates to CAISIGQGFGGYTF.